These 30 T cell receptor beta chains came from one sample sequenced in a study of T cell repertoires in aging, cancer and after chemotherapy. A mixed TRB-A/B primer pool amplified rearranged TRB by multiplex touch-down PCR. In TCRdb, the multiplex PCR reads were re-called with MiXCR into one record per CDR3 protein. The table lists some 10,000 distinct CDR3 sequences, roughly a third of them singletons. Peripheral blood genomic DNA, not sorted cells or RNA, was the template. The sample consisted of blood. Receptor source: a human donor in good health.

The chain has TRBV6-1 and TRBJ1-2; 7 nucleotides align to TRBD1. V shed 5 bases and J 4 bases; nucleotides not matched to a gene: 16. The CDR3 spans 17 residues. Germline CDR1 and CDR2: MNHNS and SASEGT. The CDR3 region is CASSSTSGNRGGYGYTF. The CDR3 nucleotides read TGTGCCAGCAGTTCGACGAGTGGGAACAGGGGAGGCTATGGCTACACCTTC.

In this sample, this clonotype is medium-sized (0.01 to 0.1%). The chain recombines TRBV11-3 with TRBJ1-6, with D unclear. This CDR3 has 15 residues. Germline CDR1 is SGHNT and CDR2 is YENEEA. Between the trimmed V and J ends, which lost 0 bases and 11 bases, there was a span of 14 bases. The DNA of the CDR3 is TGTGCCAGCAGCTTAGATCTAGGCAGCGCAACACCCCTCCACTTT. It yields the protein CASSLDLGSATPLHF.

This clonotype was picked up a small number of times. The genes are TRBV7-6 and TRBJ2-7, with 9 bases fitting TRBD1. V lost 2 bases, J lost 5 bases, and 4 bases stayed unmatched. The CDR3 is 14 residues long. Germline CDR1 reads SGHVS; CDR2 reads FNYEAQ. The CDR3 protein is CASSLWTGANEQYF. In nucleotides, the CDR3 is TGTGCCAGCAGCTTATGGACAGGGGCGAACGAGCAGTACTTC.

This clonotype was detected only a few times. The chain is built from TRBV12-3 or TRBV12-4 and TRBJ2-2; D is ambiguous. CDR3 length: 12 residues. The ends were cut back, 3 bases at V and 6 bases at J, with 5 bases in the middle. CDR3 nucleotide sequence: TGTGCCAGCAGTTTCAGCCCCGGGGAGCTGTTTTTT. Protein: CASSFSPGELFF.

This clonotype was seen a few times. The V and J genes are TRBV11-1 and TRBJ2-7, with D tentatively TRBD1 (5 bases). V was clipped by 5 bases and J by 2 bases, with 16 bases between them. Germline CDR1 is SGHAT and CDR2 is FQDESV (reference sequence). There are 15 residues in the CDR3. The CDR3 nucleotides are TGTGCCAGCAGCCCGCGGAAAGGGGCAACCTACGAGCAGTACTTC. Its translation is CASSPRKGATYEQYF.

The sample holds a few counts of this clonotype. The chain recombines TRBV6-2 or TRBV6-3 with TRBJ2-1, with 15 bases lining up with TRBD2. This CDR3 region has 20 residues. Trimming took 0 bases from V and 2 from J; bases not matched to a gene: 8. Germline assignment: CDR1 MNHEY and CDR2 SVGEGT. CDR3 protein: CASSYSPGLAGGGPYNEQFF. DNA of the CDR3: TGTGCCAGCAGTTACTCGCCGGGACTAGCGGGGGGCGGCCCCTACAATGAGCAGTTCTTC.

The chain has TRBV27 and TRBJ2-7, with D perhaps TRBD2 (6 bases). This CDR3 comprises 15 residues. Germline assignment: CDR1 MNHEY and CDR2 SMNVEV (reference sequence). Trimming took 3 bases from V and 4 from J, leaving 16 bases between them. CDR3 coding DNA: TGTGCCAGCAGTTTTGCCAGCGGGTGGAGATACGAGCAGTACTTC. It translates to CASSFASGWRYEQYF.

The chain is built from TRBV6-1 and TRBJ2-5; D is possibly TRBD1 or TRBD2 (5 bases each). Germline V gene data show CDR1 as MNHNS and CDR2 as SASEGT. CDR3 length: 16 residues. V was cut by 6 bases and J by 1 base, with 18 bases left in between. CDR3 DNA: TGTGCCAGCAGCCCCGGTCTGAGGGGTTTCCAAGAGACCCAGTACTTC. This encodes CASSPGLRGFQETQYF.

This clonotype has just one count. The chain carries TRBV6-1 and TRBJ1-5; no firm D call. CDR3 length equals 15 residues. V was shortened by 6 bases and J by 6 bases, with 18 bases between the two germline ends. CDR1 MNHNS and CDR2 SASEGT come from the germline V gene. The CDR3 loop is CASSGGRVWGQPQHF. CDR3 nucleotides: TGTGCCAGCAGCGGCGGGAGGGTCTGGGGTCAGCCCCAGCATTTT.

This chain connects TRBV7-9 to TRBJ1-4, with 7 bases lining up with TRBD1. CDR3 length equals 15 residues. Germline V lookup: CDR1 SEHNR, CDR2 FQNEAQ (reference sequence). V gave up 1 base and J gave up 6 bases; unmatched junction bases: 5. CDR3 sequence reads: CASSLGQGADEKLFF. CDR3 bases: TGTGCCAGCAGCTTAGGACAGGGCGCGGATGAAAAACTGTTTTTT. The variable domain in full, with the rest retrieved from reference TRBV7-9 and TRBJ1-4, is DTGVSQNPRHKITKRGQNVTFRCDPISEHNRLYWYRQTLGQGPEFLTYFQNEAQLEKSRLLSDRFSAERPKGSFSTLEIQRTEQGDSAMYLCASSLGQGADEKLFFGSGTQLSVL.

The CDR3 DNA reads as TGTGCCAGTACGGACAGGGGGCTGATTAATGAGCAGTTCTTC. Protein product: CASTDRGLINEQFF. The rearrangement uses TRBV6-5 and TRBJ2-1; 11 nucleotides match TRBD1. The CDR3 extends over 14 amino acids. Per germline, CDR1 MNHEY and CDR2 SVGAGI. Trimming at V came to 9 bases and at J to 7 bases, leaving 8 bases not matched to a gene.

The chain is built from TRBV15 and TRBJ2-7; 8 bases are shared with TRBD2. The V and J ends lost 3 bases and 3 bases, in that order; junction bases with no gene match: 10. This CDR3 is 16 amino acids long. The germline gives CDR1 LNHNV, CDR2 YYDKDF (reference sequence). The CDR3 region is CATSRAPGGGIYEQYF. DNA for the CDR3: TGTGCCACCAGCAGGGCCCCCGGCGGGGGGATCTACGAGCAGTACTTC.

The chain employs TRBV30 and TRBJ2-7; no reliable D call. The CDR3 has 14 residues. The germline V gene encodes CDR1 GTSNPN and CDR2 SVGIG (reference sequence). With 3 bases removed from V and 0 bases from J, the gap between germline ends came to 12 bases. DNA for the CDR3: TGTGCCTGGAGCACGGACGGTTTCTCCTACGAGCAGTACTTC. Protein sequence: CAWSTDGFSYEQYF. Supplemented by reference TRBV30 and TRBJ2-7, the full variable domain reads SQTIHQWPATLVQPVGSPLSLECTVEGTSNPNLYWYRQAAGRGLQLLFYSVGIGQISSEVPQNLSASRPQDRQFILSSKKLLLSDSGFYLCAWSTDGFSYEQYFGPGTRLTVT.

This sequence joins TRBV7-2 and TRBJ1-6; D might be TRBD1 (6 bases). V was trimmed by 1 base and J by 8 bases, leaving 12 bases between them. This CDR3 contains 15 residues. Germline CDR1 reads SGHTA; CDR2 reads FQGNSA. CDR3 sequence (DNA): TGTGCCAGCAGCTTAGTATGGGGGGCCGATTCACCCCTCCACTTT. Translated: CASSLVWGADSPLHF.

In this sample, this clonotype turned up a few times. The J gene is TRBJ2-3, the V gene TRBV5-1; the D is unclear. The germline CDR1 and CDR2 sequences are SGHRS and YFSETQ. Trimming removed 3 bases from V and 1 base from J, with 12 bases in between. The CDR3 is 15 residues long. CDR3 coding DNA: TGCGCCAGCAGCTCTGAAGGGCACCGCACAGATACGCAGTATTTT. Protein sequence: CASSSEGHRTDTQYF.

V is TRBV6-5 and J is TRBJ2-2, with 16 bases lining up with TRBD2. This CDR3 is 18 amino acids long. V dropped 10 bases and J dropped 5; count of bases not matched to a gene: 13. CDR1 and CDR2 from the germline V gene are MNHEY and SVGAGI. The CDR3 sequence is CATMTGTSGGAWTGELFF. In nucleotides, the CDR3 is TGTGCCACCATGACCGGGACTAGCGGGGGGGCCTGGACCGGGGAGCTGTTTTTT.

This clonotype has just a few counts. V gene TRBV20-1 combines with J gene TRBJ1-4, with 8 positions matching TRBD1. V was pared by 5 bases and J by 7 bases, with 3 bases of the junction left unmatched. Germline CDR1 and CDR2: DFQATT and SNEGSKA (reference sequence). This CDR3 has 12 amino acids. The CDR3 nucleotides are TGCAGTGCTGGACAGGGACTTGAAAAACTGTTTTTT. Its protein is CSAGQGLEKLFF.

The chain couples TRBV12-3 or TRBV12-4 to TRBJ1-2; TRBD1 aligns across 7 bases. This CDR3 has 15 amino acids. Trimming took 6 bases from V and 6 from J; bases not matched to a gene: 13. CDR3 nucleotides: TGTGCCAGCAGGGCCACTGGGACAGCAATAAATGGCTACACCTTC. Encoded protein: CASRATGTAINGYTF.

This chain uses TRBV19 with TRBJ1-2, with unresolved D. The ends were cut back, 6 bases at V and 4 bases at J, with 18 bases in the middle. The V gene's germline CDR1 is LNHDA and CDR2 SQIVND (reference sequence). This CDR3 has 15 amino acids. This CDR3 reads CASSPDAGALYGYTF. Written as DNA, the CDR3 is TGTGCCAGTAGCCCCGATGCAGGAGCTCTCTATGGCTACACCTTC.

The genes are TRBV5-4 and TRBJ2-7; tentatively, D is TRBD2 (6 bases). Trimming removed 3 bases from V and 2 bases from J, with 12 bases in between. Germline loops: CDR1 SGHNT, CDR2 YYREEE (reference sequence). This CDR3 comprises 14 residues. For the CDR3, the DNA is TGTGCCAGCAGCTCCGAGCGGGTTCCCTACGAGCAGTACTTC. Translated, it gives CASSSERVPYEQYF. The complete variable domain, with remaining parts taken from reference TRBV5-4 and TRBJ2-7, reads ETGVTQSPTHLIKTRGQQVTLRCSSQSGHNTVSWYQQALGQGPQFIFQYYREEENGRGNFPPRFSGLQFPNYSSELNVNALELDDSALYLCASSSERVPYEQYFGPGTRLTVT.

This clonotype appeared a few times. CDR3 in amino acids: CASSSPAGLKYEQYF. CDR3 sequence (DNA): TGTGCCAGCAGTTCCCCAGCGGGTCTAAAATACGAGCAGTACTTC. The chain links TRBV6-2 or TRBV6-3 to TRBJ2-7, with D perhaps matching TRBD2 (6 bases). Trimming removed 4 bases from V and 4 bases from J, with 17 bases in between. Germline lookup yields CDR1 MNHEY and CDR2 SVGEGT. The CDR3 loop spans 15 amino acids.

V gene TRBV6-4 combines with J gene TRBJ2-3, with 11 bases aligning to TRBD2. CDR1 and CDR2 from the germline V gene are MRHNA and SNTAGT. Losses at the gene ends were 5 bases for V and 0 bases for J; bases not matched to a gene: 1. This CDR3 spans 15 amino acids. The CDR3 sequence is CASSTSGGSTDTQYF. The CDR3 DNA reads TGTGCCAGCAGTACTAGCGGGGGTAGCACAGATACGCAGTATTTT.

The chain has TRBV7-2 and TRBJ2-3, with D perhaps matching TRBD2 (5 bases). Trimming removed 3 bases from V and 4 bases from J, with 14 bases in between. Germline values: CDR1 SGHTA, CDR2 FQGNSA. The CDR3 is 15 residues long. The CDR3 region has the DNA TGTGCCAGCAGCTTTCGAGGGAAGAGGGCAGATACGCAGTATTTT. This codes for CASSFRGKRADTQYF.

The J gene is TRBJ1-4, the V gene TRBV19; weak D call: TRBD1 (5 bases). Germline assignment: CDR1 LNHDA and CDR2 SQIVND (reference sequence). CDR3 length equals 20 residues. The germline V and J ends were trimmed by 0 bases and 0 bases, with 20 bases remaining between them. For the CDR3, the DNA is TGTGCCAGTAGTATAGATCGGGAAGGGGTGTCGGATTCAACTAATGAAAAACTGTTTTTT. This gives the protein CASSIDREGVSDSTNEKLFF.

This clonotype counts as medium-sized (0.01 to 0.1%). The chain carries TRBV11-3 and TRBJ2-3; D gene uncertain. V dropped 0 bases and J dropped 3 bases, with 10 bases sitting between them. This CDR3 contains 15 residues. Germline CDR1 and CDR2: SGHNT and YENEEA. CDR3 sequence: CASSLDGFQTDTQYF. The CDR3 nucleotides read TGTGCCAGCAGCTTAGATGGTTTCCAGACAGATACGCAGTATTTT.

The CDR3 loop is CASSPFGAGNTIYF. DNA for the CDR3: TGTGCCAGCAGTCCCTTTGGGGCCGGAAACACCATATATTTT. V and J are TRBV27 and TRBJ1-3; perhaps TRBD1 as D (5 bases). The length of the CDR3 is 14 residues. With 5 bases removed from V and 4 bases from J, the gap between germline ends came to 12 bases. CDR1 and CDR2 from the germline V gene are MNHEY and SMNVEV (reference sequence).

By sample share, this clonotype is medium-sized (0.01 to 0.1%). The chain recombines TRBV29-1 with TRBJ2-7; D assignment may be TRBD1 or TRBD2 (5 bases each). Germline V gene data show CDR1 as SQVTM and CDR2 as ANQGSEA. CDR3 length: 15 residues. Trimming took 6 bases from V and 2 from J, leaving 20 bases between them. The CDR3 DNA reads TGCAGCGTGGACGTGCAGGGTACCGGGACCTACGAGCAGTACTTC. It codes for CSVDVQGTGTYEQYF.

V gene TRBV12-3 or TRBV12-4 combines with J gene TRBJ1-2, with D maybe TRBD1 (5 bases). The CDR3 is 14 residues long. Trimming left V 3 bases short and J 6 bases short, with 14 bases between. CDR3: CASSLRGMRNGYTF. The CDR3 DNA sequence: TGTGCCAGCAGTTTGAGGGGAATGAGGAATGGCTACACCTTC.

This chain connects TRBV19 to TRBJ1-1; D not certain. The V and J ends lost 6 bases and 1 base respectively, with 9 bases between them. The CDR3 totals 13 residues. Per germline, CDR1 LNHDA and CDR2 SQIVND (reference sequence). The CDR3 DNA reads as TGTGCCAGTAGACAGACATGGAACACTGAAGCTTTCTTT. Its protein is CASRQTWNTEAFF.

This clonotype was picked up a small number of times. The chain employs TRBV7-9 and TRBJ1-1; D unresolved. Trimming took off 5 bases at V and 2 bases at J, with 12 bases between the two ends. The CDR3 contains 14 residues. Germline V gives CDR1 SEHNR, CDR2 FQNEAQ (reference sequence). The CDR3 coding sequence is TGTGCCAGCAGCGGCCGGGCCTTCAACACTGAAGCTTTCTTT. It encodes CASSGRAFNTEAFF.